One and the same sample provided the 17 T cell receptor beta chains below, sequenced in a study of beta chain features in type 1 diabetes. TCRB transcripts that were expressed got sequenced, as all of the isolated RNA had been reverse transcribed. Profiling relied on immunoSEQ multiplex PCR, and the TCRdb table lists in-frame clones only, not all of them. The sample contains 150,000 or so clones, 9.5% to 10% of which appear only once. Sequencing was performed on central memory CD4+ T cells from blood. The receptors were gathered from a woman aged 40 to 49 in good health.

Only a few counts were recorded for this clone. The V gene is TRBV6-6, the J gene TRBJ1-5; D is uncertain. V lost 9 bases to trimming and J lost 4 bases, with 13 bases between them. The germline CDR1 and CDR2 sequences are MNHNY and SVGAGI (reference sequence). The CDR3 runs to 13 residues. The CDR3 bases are TGTGCCAGTCATGAGCACGGGAATCAGCCCCAGCATTTT. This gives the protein CASHEHGNQPQHF.

The CDR3 region is CASQAPGNQPQHF. CDR3 nucleotides: TGTGCCAGCCAGGCCCCGGGCAATCAGCCCCAGCATTTT. V is TRBV6-5 and J is TRBJ1-5; D ambiguous. Germline V gives CDR1 MNHEY, CDR2 SVGAGI. The length of the CDR3 is 13 residues. Trimming removed 8 bases from V and 2 bases from J, with 10 bases in between.

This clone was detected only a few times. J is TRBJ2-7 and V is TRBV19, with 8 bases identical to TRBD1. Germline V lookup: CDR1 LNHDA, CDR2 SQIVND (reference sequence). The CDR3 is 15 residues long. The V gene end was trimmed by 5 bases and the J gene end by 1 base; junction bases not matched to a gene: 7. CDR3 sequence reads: CASSPRTGRSYEQYF. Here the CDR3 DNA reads TGTGCCAGTAGTCCTAGGACAGGGCGGTCCTACGAGCAGTACTTC.

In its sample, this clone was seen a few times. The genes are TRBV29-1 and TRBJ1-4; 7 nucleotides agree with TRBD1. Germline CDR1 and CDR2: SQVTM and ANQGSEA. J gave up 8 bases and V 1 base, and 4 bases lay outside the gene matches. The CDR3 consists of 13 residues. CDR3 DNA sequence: TGCAGCGTTGAAGGGCAGGGGGGCGAAAAACTGTTTTTT. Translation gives CSVEGQGGEKLFF.

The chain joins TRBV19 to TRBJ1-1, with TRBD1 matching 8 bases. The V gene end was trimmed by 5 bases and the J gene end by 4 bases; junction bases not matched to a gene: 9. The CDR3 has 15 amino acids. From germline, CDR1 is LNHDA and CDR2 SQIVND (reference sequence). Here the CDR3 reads CASSLPTGGGTEAFF. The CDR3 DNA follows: TGTGCCAGTAGTTTACCAACAGGGGGGGGCACTGAAGCTTTCTTT.

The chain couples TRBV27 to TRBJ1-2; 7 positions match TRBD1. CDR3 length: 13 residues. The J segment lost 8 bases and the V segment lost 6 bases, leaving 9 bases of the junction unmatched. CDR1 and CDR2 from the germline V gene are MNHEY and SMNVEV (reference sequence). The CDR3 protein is CASRKTGVGGYTF. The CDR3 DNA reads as TGTGCCAGCAGAAAAACAGGGGTAGGGGGCTACACCTTC.

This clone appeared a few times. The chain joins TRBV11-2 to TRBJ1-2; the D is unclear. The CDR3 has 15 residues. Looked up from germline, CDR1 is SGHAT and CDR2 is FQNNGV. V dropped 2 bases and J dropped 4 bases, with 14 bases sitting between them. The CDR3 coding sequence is TGTGCCAGCAGCTTAAGTAGTCAGGATCGCTATGGCTACACCTTC. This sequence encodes CASSLSSQDRYGYTF.

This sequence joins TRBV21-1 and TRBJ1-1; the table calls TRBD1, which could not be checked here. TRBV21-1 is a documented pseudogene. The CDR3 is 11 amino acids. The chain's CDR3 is CAVNRGLGAFF. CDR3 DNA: TGTGCCGTTAACAGGGGATTAGGGGCTTTCTTT.

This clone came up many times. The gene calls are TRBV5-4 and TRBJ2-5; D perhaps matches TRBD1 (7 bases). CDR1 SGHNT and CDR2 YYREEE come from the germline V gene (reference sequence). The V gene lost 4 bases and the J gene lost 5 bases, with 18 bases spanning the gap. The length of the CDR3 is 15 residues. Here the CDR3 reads CASSAGTDPLETQYF. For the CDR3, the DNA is TGTGCCAGCAGCGCGGGGACAGACCCCCTGGAGACCCAGTACTTC. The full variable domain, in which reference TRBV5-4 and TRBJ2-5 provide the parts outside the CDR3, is ETGVTQSPTHLIKTRGQQVTLRCSSQSGHNTVSWYQQALGQGPQFIFQYYREEENGRGNFPPRFSGLQFPNYSSELNVNALELDDSALYLCASSAGTDPLETQYFGPGTRLLVL.

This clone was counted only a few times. CDR3 amino acids: CASSYFGGENEKLFF. CDR3 DNA sequence: TGTGCCAGCAGTTACTTCGGGGGAGAGAATGAAAAACTGTTTTTT. The V gene is TRBV6-6, the J gene TRBJ1-4, with D possibly matching TRBD1 (5 bases). The CDR3 runs to 15 residues. V gave up 1 base and J gave up 5 bases, with 11 bases separating them. Germline-derived CDR1 and CDR2 are MNHNY and SVGAGI (reference sequence).

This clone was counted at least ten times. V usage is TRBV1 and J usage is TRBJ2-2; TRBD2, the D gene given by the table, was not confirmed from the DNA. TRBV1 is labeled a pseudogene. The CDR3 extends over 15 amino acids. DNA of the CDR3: TGCACCAAGCCCACGCTAGCGCAAAACACCGGGGAGCTGTTTTTT. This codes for CTKPTLAQNTGELFF.

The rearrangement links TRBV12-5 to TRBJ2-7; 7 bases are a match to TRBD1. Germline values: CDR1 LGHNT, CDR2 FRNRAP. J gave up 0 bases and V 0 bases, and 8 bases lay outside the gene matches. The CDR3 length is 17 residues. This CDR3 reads CASGLVTGTASSYEQYF. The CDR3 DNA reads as TGTGCTAGTGGTTTGGTGACCGGGACAGCTAGCTCCTACGAGCAGTACTTC.

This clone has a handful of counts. The CDR3 DNA is TGTGCCAGCAGCCCCATCACAGGGGGCAGCATTGAAGCTTTCTTT. This gives the protein CASSPITGGSIEAFF. V usage is TRBV7-2 and J usage is TRBJ1-1; TRBD1 agrees at 9 bases. CDR3 size: 15 residues. V dropped 5 bases and J dropped 7; count of bases not matched to a gene: 11. Germline lookup yields CDR1 SGHTA and CDR2 FQGNSA.

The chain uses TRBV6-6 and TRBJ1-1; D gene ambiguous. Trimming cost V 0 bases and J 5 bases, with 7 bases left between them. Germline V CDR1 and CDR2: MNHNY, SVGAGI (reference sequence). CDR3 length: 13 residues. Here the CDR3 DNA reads TGTGCCAGCAGTTACTCCGGGAGGACTGAAGCTTTCTTT. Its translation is CASSYSGRTEAFF.

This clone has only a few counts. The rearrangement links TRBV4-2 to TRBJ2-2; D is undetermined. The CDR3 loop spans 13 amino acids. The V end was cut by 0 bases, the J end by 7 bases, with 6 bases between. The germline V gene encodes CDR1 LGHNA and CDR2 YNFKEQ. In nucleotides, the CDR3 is TGTGCCAGCAGCCAAGATAATGTCGGGGAGCTGTTTTTT. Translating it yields CASSQDNVGELFF.

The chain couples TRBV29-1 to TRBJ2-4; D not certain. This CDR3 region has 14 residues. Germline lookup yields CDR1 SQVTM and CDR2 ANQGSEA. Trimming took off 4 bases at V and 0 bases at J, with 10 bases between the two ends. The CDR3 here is CSVVSSLAKNIQYF. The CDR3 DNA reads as TGCAGCGTTGTGTCGAGCTTAGCCAAAAACATTCAGTACTTC. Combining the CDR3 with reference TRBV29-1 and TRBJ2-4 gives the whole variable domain SAVISQKPSRDICQRGTSLTIQCQVDSQVTMMFWYRQQPGQSLTLIATANQGSEATYESGFVIDKFPISRPNLTFSTLTVSNMSPEDSSIYLCSVVSSLAKNIQYFGAGTRLSVL.

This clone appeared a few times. The chain's CDR3 is CSVVDRGQPQHF. In DNA form, the CDR3 reads TGCAGCGTGGTCGACAGGGGTCAGCCCCAGCATTTT. V and J are TRBV29-1 and TRBJ1-5, with 8 bases aligning to TRBD1. Germline V lookup: CDR1 SQVTM, CDR2 ANQGSEA. Losses at the gene ends were 6 bases for V and 6 bases for J; bases not matched to a gene: 4. The CDR3 is made up of 12 amino acids.